These 3 T cell receptor beta chains originate from one sample sequenced in a study of brain T cells in children with intractable seizures. TCRdb's table, derived via immunoSEQ multiplex PCR, lists solely in-frame clones and lacks some. The sample carries approximately 41,000 clones, approximately 90% recorded once. Material: peripheral blood, obtained at surgery. The receptor set was obtained from a girl aged 2 to 10 with tuberous sclerosis and intractable seizures.

The genes are TRBV3-1 (or the pseudogene TRBV3-2) and TRBJ2-7; 14 positions match TRBD2. CDR1 is LGHDT, CDR2 YNNKEL, per germline (reference sequence). Germline trimming cut 5 bases from V and 4 bases from J; bases unmatched to any gene: 7. The length of the CDR3 is 16 residues. The CDR3 here is CASSKRLAGGQYEQYF. CDR3 nucleotides: TGTGCCAGCAGCAAACGACTAGCGGGGGGGCAATACGAGCAGTACTTC.

The chain joins TRBV4-1 to TRBJ1-6, with 9 bases that match TRBD1. V dropped 1 base and J dropped 9; count of bases not matched to a gene: 10. CDR1 MGHRA and CDR2 YSYEKL come from the germline V gene. The CDR3 length is 17 residues. The CDR3 region has the DNA TGCGCCAGCAGCCAAGTGGGGGGAGGGACAGGGCTTTCACCCCTCCACTTT. Translating gives CASSQVGGGTGLSPLHF.

The gene calls are TRBV2 and TRBJ1-5, with no clear D. Germline CDR1 SNHLY, CDR2 FYNNEI. The V gene lost 4 bases and the J gene lost 3 bases, with 7 bases spanning the gap. The CDR3 sequence is 13 residues long. In DNA, the CDR3 is TGTGCCAGCAGTGGAGAACTCAATCAGCCCCAGCATTTT. Protein: CASSGELNQPQHF.